Included here is one T cell receptor (beta chain) sequence, with context. The CDR3 has 16 amino acids. V dropped 2 bases and J dropped 7; count of bases not matched to a gene: 8. In germline, CDR1 is SNHLY, CDR2 FYNNEI. The entry originates in a study of blood T cell repertoires in COVID-19. Whole-study context: Collection of acute and convalescent COVID-19 samples took place in the United States, Italy and Spain. T cells, B-cell-depleted T cells, or PBMCs provided the cDNA or gDNA that served as material.

Original methodology: Estimates of nucleated cell counts were drawn from the amplification of reference gene primers. Measured with immunoSEQ multiplex PCR; TCRdb has only the in-frame clones, and not every one. V and J calls and clone size are given by that table; D and trimming were obtained from the DNA. The sample includes roughly 110,000 clones, 71% of them seen just once. Sequenced material: peripheral blood. The genes are TRBV2 and TRBJ1-5, with 10 bases fitting TRBD1. The source is a human donor with acute or convalescent COVID-19. The donor label of this sample is uncertain. DNA of the CDR3: TGTGCCAGCAGTGAACCCGGGACAGGGGTGGGACAGCCCCAGCATTTT. It is translated as CASSEPGTGVGQPQHF.